Listed here are 16 T cell receptor beta chains from one sample, sequenced in a study of cytomegalovirus exposure and HLA in healthy donors (TCRdb year 2017). Libraries were constructed by the immunoSEQ multiplex PCR assay. In its TCRdb copy, this immuneACCESS table keeps in-frame sequences only and misses some clones. Where compared with another copy, unresolved V genes explain less than half of these, and the others have no known cause. Across this sample there are about 130,000 clones, with nearly 90% seen only once. Around 1.1% of the sample belongs to the ten largest clones. Sequenced: PBMCs. These receptors originate from a woman aged 18-29 years in good health and CMV-seronegative.

The chain recombines TRBV9 with TRBJ2-7, with D maybe TRBD2 (5 bases). CDR1 SGDLS and CDR2 YYNGEE come from the germline V gene. Trimming took 0 bases from V and 3 from J, leaving 10 bases between them. The CDR3 totals 14 residues. CDR3 sequence reads: CASSVDPGFYEQYF. CDR3 bases: TGTGCCAGCAGCGTAGATCCGGGGTTCTACGAGCAGTACTTC.

The rearrangement links TRBV9 to TRBJ1-3; 7 positions match TRBD1. The V and J ends lost 3 bases and 2 bases, in that order; junction bases with no gene match: 5. Germline assignment: CDR1 SGDLS and CDR2 YYNGEE. This CDR3 contains 15 residues. CDR3 in DNA: TGTGCCAGCAGCGACCCAGGGGGACCTGGAAACACCATATATTTT. Its protein product is CASSDPGGPGNTIYF.

This chain joins TRBV5-1 and TRBJ1-2; tentatively, D is TRBD1 (5 bases). The germline V gene has CDR1 SGHRS and CDR2 YFSETQ. The V end was cut by 4 bases, the J end by 3 bases, with 10 bases between. There are 13 residues in the CDR3. The DNA of the CDR3 is TGCGCCAGCAGCCTGGGGGGAGACTATGGCTACACCTTC. It encodes CASSLGGDYGYTF.

This clone showed up just a few times. This chain uses TRBV2 with TRBJ1-2; D remains ambiguous. Germline values: CDR1 SNHLY, CDR2 FYNNEI. This CDR3 is 14 amino acids long. V dropped 3 bases and J dropped 3 bases, with 11 bases sitting between them. The CDR3 nucleotides read TGTGCCAGCAGTGATCGGGGAGCGGACTATGGCTACACCTTC. This gives the protein CASSDRGADYGYTF.

The CDR3 sequence: CASSVLAGAGNEQFF. As DNA, the CDR3 is TGTGCCAGTAGTGTACTAGCGGGGGCTGGGAATGAGCAGTTCTTC. V gene TRBV19 combines with J gene TRBJ2-1; 11 bases map to TRBD2. The CDR3 length is 15 residues. CDR1 is LNHDA, CDR2 SQIVND, per germline (reference sequence). Trimming removed 5 bases from V and 7 bases from J; junction bases left unmatched: 7.

This rearrangement joins TRBV6-1 to TRBJ2-3; 7 bases align to TRBD2. J gave up 5 bases and V 2 bases, and 10 bases lay outside the gene matches. Per the germline V gene, CDR1 is MNHNS and CDR2 is SASEGT. The CDR3 runs 16 residues. DNA of the CDR3: TGTGCCAGCAGTGAACTTGGCGGGAGTGCTGGAGATACGCAGTATTTT. Translated, it gives CASSELGGSAGDTQYF.

V gene TRBV2 combines with J gene TRBJ2-3, with TRBD2 matching 10 bases. J gave up 2 bases and V 5 bases, and 4 bases lay outside the gene matches. This CDR3 contains 15 residues. Germline lookup yields CDR1 SNHLY and CDR2 FYNNEI. The CDR3 sequence: CASSRTSGFTDTQYF. CDR3 DNA: TGTGCCAGCAGTCGGACTAGCGGATTCACAGATACGCAGTATTTT.

The chain combines TRBV2 with TRBJ2-1; no reliable D call. V dropped 7 bases and J dropped 8 bases, with 9 bases sitting between them. CDR1 and CDR2 (germline): SNHLY, FYNNEI. The CDR3 totals 11 residues. The CDR3 coding sequence is TGTGCCAGCAACTTCGAGGATGAGCAGTTCTTC. It encodes CASNFEDEQFF.

In DNA, the CDR3 is TGTGCCAGCAGCCCCGGACTAGCGGAGGCCTACGAGCAGTACTTC. Protein: CASSPGLAEAYEQYF. The chain employs TRBV5-4 and TRBJ2-7; 10 nucleotides match TRBD2. Per germline, CDR1 SGHNT and CDR2 YYREEE (reference sequence). There are 15 residues in the CDR3. V trimming: 4 bases; J trimming: 2 bases; junction bases outside the gene matches: 6.

This clone was observed a single time. V and J are TRBV28 and TRBJ1-1; perhaps TRBD1 as D (6 bases). Trimming pared 5 bases from V and 1 base from J, leaving 14 bases between. From germline, CDR1 is MDHEN and CDR2 SYDVKM. This CDR3 spans 15 amino acids. CDR3 amino acids: CASSLSRGWNTEAFF. CDR3 nucleotides: TGTGCCAGCAGTCTGAGCAGGGGTTGGAACACTGAAGCTTTCTTT.

This clone was seen a single time. This sequence joins TRBV18 and TRBJ2-7; 8 bases line up with TRBD1. Trimming at V came to 6 bases and at J to 5 bases, leaving 6 bases not matched to a gene. The CDR3 is 13 amino acids. In germline, CDR1 is KGHSH, CDR2 LQKENI. CDR3 region: CASSLGQAHEQYF. CDR3 DNA sequence: TGTGCCAGCTCGCTGGGACAGGCCCACGAGCAGTACTTC.

A single count supports this clone. The V call is TRBV28, the J call TRBJ2-7; tentative D call: TRBD2 (5 bases). The germline V gene encodes CDR1 MDHEN and CDR2 SYDVKM. This CDR3 comprises 16 residues. V lost 5 bases and J 3 bases, leaving 20 bases between the germline ends. The CDR3 sequence: CASSPPKTGNGYEQYF. The CDR3 region has the DNA TGTGCCAGCAGTCCCCCCAAGACCGGGAATGGCTACGAGCAGTACTTC.

The genes are TRBV9 and TRBJ2-3; 12 nucleotides line up with TRBD2. CDR1 SGDLS and CDR2 YYNGEE come from the germline V gene. This CDR3 is built from 16 residues. The V and J ends lost 4 bases and 6 bases, in that order; junction bases with no gene match: 9. The DNA of the CDR3 is TGTGCCAGCAGCTCACGACTAGCGGGAGTTAGGGATACGCAGTATTTT. Translation gives CASSSRLAGVRDTQYF. Looking up the rest from reference TRBV9 and TRBJ2-3 gives the full variable domain: DSGVTQTPKHLITATGQRVTLRCSPRSGDLSVYWYQQSLDQGLQFLIQYYNGEERAKGNILERFSAQQFPDLHSELNLSSLELGDSALYFCASSSRLAGVRDTQYFGPGTRLTVL.

The V and J genes are TRBV25-1 and TRBJ1-1, with D hard to call. Trimming stripped 2 bases from V and 0 bases from J, with 10 bases between. CDR3 length: 15 residues. The V gene's germline CDR1 is MGHDK and CDR2 SYGVNS. CDR3 sequence (DNA): TGTGCCAGCAGTGAAAATGTCCCAATGAACACTGAAGCTTTCTTT. Protein product: CASSENVPMNTEAFF.

This chain uses TRBV27 with TRBJ1-4; tentative D call: TRBD1 (5 bases). V gave up 1 base and J gave up 6 bases, with 12 bases separating them. Germline CDR1 is MNHEY and CDR2 is SMNVEV (reference sequence). This CDR3 region has 15 residues. CDR3 sequence (DNA): TGTGCCAGCAGTTTATTTCCAGGGAACCATGAAAAACTGTTTTTT. It codes for CASSLFPGNHEKLFF.

The gene calls are TRBV11-2 and TRBJ2-7, with a possible D match to TRBD2 (7 bases). From germline, CDR1 is SGHAT and CDR2 FQNNGV. V lost 2 bases to trimming and J lost 2 bases, with 16 bases between them. The CDR3 has 16 amino acids. The DNA of the CDR3 is TGTGCCAGCAGCTTAAACCGGGGGGCAAGGGCCTACGAGCAGTACTTC. Protein: CASSLNRGARAYEQYF.